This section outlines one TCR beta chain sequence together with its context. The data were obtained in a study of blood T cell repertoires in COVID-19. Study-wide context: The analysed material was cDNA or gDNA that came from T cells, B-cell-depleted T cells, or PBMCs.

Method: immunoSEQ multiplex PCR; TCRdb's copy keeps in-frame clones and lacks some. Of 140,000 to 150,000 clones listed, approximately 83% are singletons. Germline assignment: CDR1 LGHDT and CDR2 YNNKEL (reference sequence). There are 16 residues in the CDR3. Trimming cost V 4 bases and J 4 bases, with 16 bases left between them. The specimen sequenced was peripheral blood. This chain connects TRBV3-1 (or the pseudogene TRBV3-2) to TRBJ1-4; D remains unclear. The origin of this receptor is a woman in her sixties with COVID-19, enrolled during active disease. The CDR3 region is CASSRDSGGLNEKLFF. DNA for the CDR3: TGTGCCAGCAGCCGCGACTCGGGAGGTCTTAATGAAAAACTGTTTTTT.